This T cell receptor (beta chain) comes out of a study of CD8+CD57+ T cells in acquired aplastic anemia. As for the study in general: DNA per sorted CD4+ or CD8+ sample ranged about 0.17 to 27.4 ug, averaging roughly 3.3 ug.

This CDR3 has 15 amino acids. The germline V gene encodes CDR1 DFQATT and CDR2 SNEGSKA (reference sequence). Trimming took 2 bases from V and 4 from J; bases not matched to a gene: 9. For sequencing, patients were chosen who had shown expansion of CD8+CD57+ cells by flow cytometry. The use of genomic DNA as template underpinned the TCR beta VDJ and CDR3 profiling. A single record per CDR3 protein comes from TCRdb applying MiXCR to the reads. Here the sample spans around 210,000 distinct CDR3 sequences, over 55% being singletons. The sequence came from a human donor with aplastic anemia. Sequencing was performed on sorted CD4+, CD8+, or CD8+CD57+ T cells (not recorded which) from PBMCs. The chain links TRBV20-1 to TRBJ2-7; 9 positions match TRBD1. The CDR3 region is CSARQGQGTPYEQYF. CDR3 DNA: TGCAGTGCTAGACAAGGACAGGGGACGCCTTACGAGCAGTACTTC.